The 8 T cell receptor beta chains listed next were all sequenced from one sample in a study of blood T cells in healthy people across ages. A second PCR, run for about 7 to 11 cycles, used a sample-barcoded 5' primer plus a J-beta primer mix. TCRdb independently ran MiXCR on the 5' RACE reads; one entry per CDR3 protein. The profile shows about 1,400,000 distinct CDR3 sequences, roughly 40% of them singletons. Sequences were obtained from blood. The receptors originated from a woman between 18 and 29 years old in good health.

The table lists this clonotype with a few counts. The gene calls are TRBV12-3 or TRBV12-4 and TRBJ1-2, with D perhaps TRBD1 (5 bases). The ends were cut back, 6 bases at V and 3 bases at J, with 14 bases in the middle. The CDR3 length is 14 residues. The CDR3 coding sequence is TGTGCCAGCAGCCTCAGGGAATTAGACTATGGCTACACCTTC. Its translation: CASSLRELDYGYTF.

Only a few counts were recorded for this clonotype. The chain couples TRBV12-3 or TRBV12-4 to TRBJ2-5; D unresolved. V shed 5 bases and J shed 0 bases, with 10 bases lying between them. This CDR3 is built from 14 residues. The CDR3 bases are TGTGCCAGCAGTCCGTGGACGGACCAAGAGACCCAGTACTTC. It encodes CASSPWTDQETQYF.

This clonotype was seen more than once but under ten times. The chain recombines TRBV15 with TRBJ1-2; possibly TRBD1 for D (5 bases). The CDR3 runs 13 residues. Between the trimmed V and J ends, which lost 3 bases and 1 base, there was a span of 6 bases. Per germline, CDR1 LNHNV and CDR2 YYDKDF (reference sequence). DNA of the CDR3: TGTGCCACCAGCAGCCAGGGTAACTATGGCTACACCTTC. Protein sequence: CATSSQGNYGYTF. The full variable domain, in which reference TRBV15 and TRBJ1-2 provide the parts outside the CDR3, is DAMVIQNPRYQVTQFGKPVTLSCSQTLNHNVMYWYQQKSSQAPKLLFHYYDKDFNNEADTPDNFQSRRPNTSFCFLDIRSPGLGDTAMYLCATSSQGNYGYTFGSGTRLTVV.

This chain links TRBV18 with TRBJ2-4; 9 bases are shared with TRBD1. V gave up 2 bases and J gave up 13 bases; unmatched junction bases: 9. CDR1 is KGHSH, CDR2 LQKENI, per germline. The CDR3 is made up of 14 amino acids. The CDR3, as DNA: TGTGCCAGCTCACCATTGGGACAGGGTAAAGAGCAGTACTTC. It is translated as CASSPLGQGKEQYF.

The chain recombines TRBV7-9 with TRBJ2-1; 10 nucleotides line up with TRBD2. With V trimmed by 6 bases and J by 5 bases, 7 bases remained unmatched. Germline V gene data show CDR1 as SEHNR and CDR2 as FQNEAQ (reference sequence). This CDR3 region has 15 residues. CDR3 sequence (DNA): TGTGCCAGCAGGGGACGAGCGGGAGGGGACAATGAGCAGTTCTTC. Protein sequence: CASRGRAGGDNEQFF.

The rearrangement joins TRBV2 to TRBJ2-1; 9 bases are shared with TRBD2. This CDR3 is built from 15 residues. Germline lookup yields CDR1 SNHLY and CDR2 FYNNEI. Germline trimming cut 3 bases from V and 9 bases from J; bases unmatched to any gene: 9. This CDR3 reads CASSDGSGSNLEQFF. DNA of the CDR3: TGTGCCAGCAGTGACGGTAGCGGGAGTAACCTTGAGCAGTTCTTC.

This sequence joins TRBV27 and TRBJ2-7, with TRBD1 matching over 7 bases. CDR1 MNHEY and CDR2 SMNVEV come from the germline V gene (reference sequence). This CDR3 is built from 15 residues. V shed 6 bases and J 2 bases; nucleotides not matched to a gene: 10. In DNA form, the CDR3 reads TGTGCCAGCAGAAAAGGGACAGCCCCAGCCTACGAGCAGTACTTC. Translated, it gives CASRKGTAPAYEQYF.

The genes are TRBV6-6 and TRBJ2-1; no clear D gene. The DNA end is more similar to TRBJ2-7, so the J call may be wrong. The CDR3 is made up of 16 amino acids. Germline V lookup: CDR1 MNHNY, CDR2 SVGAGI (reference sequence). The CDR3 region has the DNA TGTGCCAGCAGTTACTTGACTTCGAGCTCCTACAATGAGCAGTACTTC. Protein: CASSYLTSSSYNEQYF.